Shown below are 9 T cell receptor beta chains from a single sample sequenced in a study of CD8 T cells in Susac syndrome. The RNA input was about 0.5 to 1 ug, and it was reverse transcribed with random hexamers. TCRdb re-called the immunoSEQ multiplex PCR reads through MiXCR, storing one row per CDR3 protein. The sample lists about 130,000 distinct CDR3 sequences; over 85% were seen once. The sample consisted of CD4+ T cells from PBMCs. The receptors shown here come from a human donor in good health.

The chain joins TRBV3-1 to TRBJ2-1, with D possibly TRBD2 on 6 matching bases. Germline lookup yields CDR1 LGHDT and CDR2 YNNKEL (reference sequence). The V and J ends lost 7 bases and 5 bases respectively, with 15 bases between them. The CDR3 loop spans 14 amino acids. The DNA of the CDR3 is TGTGCCAGCAACCAGAGACTAGTAGACAATGAGCAGTTCTTC. Translation gives CASNQRLVDNEQFF.

V and J are TRBV10-1 and TRBJ1-5; unclear D gene. The V and J ends lost 8 bases and 7 bases respectively, with 15 bases between them. CDR3 size: 13 residues. Germline CDR1 and CDR2: WNHNN and SYGVQD (reference sequence). For the CDR3, the DNA is TGCGCCAGCCGACGACCCCCTTGGCAGCCCCAGCATTTT. Amino acids: CASRRPPWQPQHF.

This chain connects TRBV14 to TRBJ2-7; the D is unclear. Germline CDR1 and CDR2: SGHDN and FVKESK. The CDR3 is made up of 14 amino acids. The V end was cut by 4 bases, the J end by 7 bases, with 17 bases between. The CDR3 sequence is CASSPGPGWYEQYF. The DNA for the CDR3 is TGTGCCAGCAGCCCCGGACCGGGTTGGTATGAGCAGTACTTC.

The chain employs TRBV6-2 or TRBV6-3 and TRBJ2-1; 7 bases are shared with TRBD2. The germline V gene encodes CDR1 MNHEY and CDR2 SVGEGT. This CDR3 contains 15 residues. V shed 2 bases, J shed 2 bases, and the junction held 3 bases outside the gene matches. The chain's CDR3 is CASSYQGGPYNEQFF. In DNA form, the CDR3 reads TGTGCCAGCAGTTACCAGGGAGGGCCCTACAATGAGCAGTTCTTC.

The rearrangement joins TRBV10-1 to TRBJ1-1; 9 bases match TRBD1. Trimming cost V 3 bases and J 5 bases; bases outside gene matches: 4. Germline assignment: CDR1 WNHNN and CDR2 SYGVQD (reference sequence). The CDR3 totals 14 residues. The CDR3 coding sequence is TGCGCCAGCAGTGATAGGACAGGGGATACTGAAGCTTTCTTT. Translating gives CASSDRTGDTEAFF.

This chain connects TRBV18 to TRBJ2-7; D not certain. CDR1 is KGHSH, CDR2 LQKENI, per germline. This CDR3 comprises 13 residues. Trimming left V 2 bases short and J 3 bases short, with 8 bases between. The CDR3 nucleotides are TGTGCCAGCTCACCAACGGCTGACTACGAGCAGTACTTC. It is translated as CASSPTADYEQYF.

The chain has TRBV7-9 and TRBJ2-7, with 14 bases identical to TRBD2. The CDR3 covers 19 residues. The trim removed 2 bases at V and 2 bases at J, leaving 11 bases unmatched. In germline, CDR1 is SEHNR, CDR2 FQNEAQ (reference sequence). The CDR3 loop reads CASSLSSGTSGSLAYEQYF. Written as DNA, the CDR3 is TGTGCCAGCAGCTTATCATCCGGGACTAGCGGGAGCTTAGCCTACGAGCAGTACTTC.

The genes are TRBV12-3 or TRBV12-4 and TRBJ2-7; D not resolved. CDR3 length: 13 residues. V was pared by 5 bases and J by 1 base, with 9 bases between. The CDR3 DNA sequence: TGTGCCAGCAGTCCCTCCCCGTCCTACGAGCAGTACTTC. Its translation: CASSPSPSYEQYF.

The rearrangement joins TRBV7-2 to TRBJ1-3; D is undetermined. Trimming shortened V by 4 bases and J by 7 bases, and 14 bases separated the two germline ends. The V gene's germline CDR1 is SGHTA and CDR2 FQGNSA. The CDR3 length is 14 residues. The CDR3 sequence: CASSSQPEGNTIYF. CDR3 sequence (DNA): TGTGCCAGCAGCTCGCAACCTGAAGGGAACACCATATATTTT. Filled out from reference TRBV7-2 and TRBJ1-3, the complete variable domain reads GAGVSQSPSNKVTEKGKDVELRCDPISGHTALYWYRQSLGQGLEFLIYFQGNSAPDKSGLPSDRFSAERTGGSVSTLTIQRTQQEDSAVYLCASSSQPEGNTIYFGEGSWLTVV.